These 26 T cell receptor beta chains came from one sample sequenced in a study of blood T cell repertoires in COVID-19. Some clones are missing from TCRdb's copy, which holds only in-frame ones; the method was immunoSEQ multiplex PCR. Of around 140,000 clones detected, about 89% appear once; the ten largest clones hold roughly 4%. The sequencing sample was made of peripheral blood. All receptors come from a man in his 60s with COVID-19, enrolled during active disease.

This clone was counted a single time. The chain uses TRBV19 and TRBJ1-5, with 8 positions matching TRBD1. Germline CDR1 is LNHDA and CDR2 is SQIVND (reference sequence). V lost 7 bases and J lost 2; bases outside the gene matches: 10. The CDR3 is 16 residues long. The CDR3 bases are TGTGCCAGTACCCAGGGGGCAGGGGAGGGCAATCAGCCCCAGCATTTT. Encoded protein: CASTQGAGEGNQPQHF.

This sequence joins TRBV5-1 and TRBJ2-7; no clear D. From germline, CDR1 is SGHRS and CDR2 YFSETQ. V gave up 5 bases and J gave up 0 bases, with 12 bases separating them. The CDR3 consists of 14 residues. CDR3 residues: CASRLTPSSYEQYF. Here the CDR3 DNA reads TGCGCCAGCAGGCTCACCCCGAGCTCCTACGAGCAGTACTTC.

The rearrangement uses TRBV9 and TRBJ2-2; 10 bases agree with TRBD2. The germline CDR1 and CDR2 sequences are SGDLS and YYNGEE. V trimming: 5 bases; J trimming: 1 base; junction bases outside the gene matches: 2. The CDR3 contains 15 residues. CDR3 region: CASSRLAGNTGELFF. CDR3 DNA sequence: TGTGCCAGCAGTCGACTAGCGGGGAACACCGGGGAGCTGTTTTTT.

The V and J genes are TRBV7-9 and TRBJ2-3, with TRBD2 matching over 11 bases. Losses at the gene ends were 0 bases for V and 7 bases for J; bases not matched to a gene: 15. Germline CDR1 reads SEHNR; CDR2 reads FQNEAQ (reference sequence). There are 19 residues in the CDR3. CDR3 nucleotides: TGTGCCAGCAGCTTAGCTTCCGGTAGCGGGGGGGCTTCACTCCATACGCAGTATTTT. Translating gives CASSLASGSGGASLHTQYF.

The chain couples TRBV1 to TRBJ1-5; the table's D gene call, TRBD1, was not cross checked with the DNA. TRBV1 has pseudogene status. The length of the CDR3 is 20 residues. CDR3 DNA sequence: TGCACCAGCAGCCAAACTAGAGGCGGGACAGACAGGGTAATTTGTCAGCCCCAGCATTTT. It is translated as CTSSQTRGGTDRVICQPQHF.

This chain uses TRBV29-1 with TRBJ1-5; D is ambiguous. V shed 7 bases and J shed 2 bases, with 9 bases lying between them. The V gene's germline CDR1 is SQVTM and CDR2 ANQGSEA. CDR3 length equals 12 residues. The CDR3, as DNA: TGCAGCGCAGCCAGCGGCAATCAGCCCCAGCATTTT. The encoded protein is CSAASGNQPQHF.

The count of this clone is one. The chain employs TRBV19 and TRBJ1-4; no reliable D call. The CDR3 consists of 12 residues. V lost 6 bases and J 5 bases, leaving 7 bases between the germline ends. Germline loops: CDR1 LNHDA, CDR2 SQIVND (reference sequence). CDR3 DNA sequence: TGTGCCAGTAGGGGCTTGAATGAAAAACTGTTTTTT. Protein: CASRGLNEKLFF.

The chain uses TRBV2 and TRBJ1-6, with D unclear. Per germline, CDR1 SNHLY and CDR2 FYNNEI. This CDR3 is built from 12 residues. The V end lost 8 bases, the J end lost 9 bases, and 11 bases lay between the germline ends. The CDR3 protein is CASGGYGSPLHF. The DNA for the CDR3 is TGTGCCAGCGGAGGGTATGGTTCACCCCTCCACTTT.

The J gene is TRBJ2-1, the V gene TRBV25-1; a possible D gene is TRBD1 (5 bases). CDR3 length: 17 residues. Germline V gives CDR1 MGHDK, CDR2 SYGVNS. V gave up 2 bases and J gave up 2 bases, with 16 bases separating them. The CDR3 sequence: CASSETFGAAAYNEQFF. The CDR3 DNA follows: TGTGCCAGCAGTGAAACCTTTGGGGCAGCCGCCTACAATGAGCAGTTCTTC.

The rearrangement joins TRBV5-1 to TRBJ2-5, with 7 positions matching TRBD2. The CDR3 loop spans 14 amino acids. Germline V gives CDR1 SGHRS, CDR2 YFSETQ. After removal of 0 bases from V and 2 bases from J, the junction contained 1 base not matched to a gene. In nucleotides, the CDR3 is TGCGCCAGCAGCTTGGGGACTAGGCAAGAGACCCAGTACTTC. It translates to CASSLGTRQETQYF.

The gene calls are TRBV18 and TRBJ1-1, with 7 bases that match TRBD1. The length of the CDR3 is 14 residues. The junction had 5 bases not matched to a gene; V was cut back by 3 bases and J by 4 bases. Germline V gene lookup returns CDR1 KGHSH and CDR2 LQKENI. CDR3 amino acids: CASSPGQSSTEAFF. DNA of the CDR3: TGTGCCAGCTCACCGGGACAGAGTTCCACTGAAGCTTTCTTT.

The chain couples TRBV5-6 to TRBJ2-1; D ambiguous. The CDR3 has 15 residues. Germline loops: CDR1 SGHDT, CDR2 YYEEEE. V was trimmed by 2 bases and J by 5 bases, leaving 14 bases between them. Here the CDR3 DNA reads TGTGCCAGCAGCTTTGGCTGGTTGGAGAACAATGAGCAGTTCTTC. Its translation: CASSFGWLENNEQFF.

The rearrangement links TRBV19 to TRBJ2-7; 8 nucleotides agree with TRBD1. After removal of 6 bases from V and 7 bases from J, the junction contained 11 bases not matched to a gene. The CDR3 is made up of 14 amino acids. Germline V gene lookup returns CDR1 LNHDA and CDR2 SQIVND (reference sequence). The CDR3 nucleotides are TGTGCCAGTAGAGCCGGGACAGGTCTGTGGGAGCAGTACTTC. Translated, it gives CASRAGTGLWEQYF.

Ten or more counts support this clone. The chain couples TRBV7-9 to TRBJ1-6; D might be TRBD1 (5 bases). The ends were cut back, 5 bases at V and 10 bases at J, with 9 bases in the middle. Germline CDR1 SEHNR, CDR2 FQNEAQ (reference sequence). This CDR3 region has 12 residues. The CDR3 DNA sequence: TGTGCCAGCAGCCCGGGGGAATCACCCCTCCACTTT. Its translation is CASSPGESPLHF.

The chain is built from TRBV15 and TRBJ1-1, with a weak D call TRBD1 (5 bases). V was pared by 3 bases and J by 6 bases, with 14 bases between. The CDR3 runs to 14 residues. Germline V gene data show CDR1 as LNHNV and CDR2 as YYDKDF (reference sequence). The CDR3 loop is CATSRGGMVAEAFF. DNA of the CDR3: TGTGCCACCAGCAGGGGGGGGATGGTGGCTGAAGCTTTCTTT.

J is TRBJ2-3 and V is TRBV7-3, with 13 positions matching TRBD2. The CDR3 has 20 amino acids. From germline, CDR1 is SGHTA and CDR2 FQGTGA. With V trimmed by 5 bases and J by 2 bases, 16 bases remained unmatched. The CDR3 here is CASSLKGLAGDQMNTDTQYF. The CDR3 bases are TGTGCCAGCAGCCTCAAAGGACTAGCGGGGGACCAAATGAACACAGATACGCAGTATTTT.

V gene TRBV3-1 (or the pseudogene TRBV3-2) combines with J gene TRBJ2-2; 12 bases agree with TRBD1. The CDR3 is made up of 20 amino acids. Germline V gene data show CDR1 as LGHDT and CDR2 as YNNKEL (reference sequence). J lost 5 bases, V lost 0 bases, and 13 bases had no gene match. CDR3 sequence reads: CASSQEYSRDRGLPTGELFF. The CDR3 nucleotides are TGTGCCAGCAGCCAAGAGTATAGTCGGGACAGGGGGCTTCCTACCGGGGAGCTGTTTTTT.

This clone was counted a single time. The chain combines TRBV2 with TRBJ2-7, with 10 bases that match TRBD2. V was pared by 1 base and J by 2 bases, with 2 bases of the junction left unmatched. This CDR3 spans 15 amino acids. Per germline, CDR1 SNHLY and CDR2 FYNNEI. The CDR3 DNA reads as TGTGCCAGCAGTGAAGTAGCGGGGGGACCCTACGAGCAGTACTTC. This codes for CASSEVAGGPYEQYF.

Worth noting for this clone: The sample holds other DNA sequences that translate to the same CDR3. This rearrangement joins TRBV7-9 to TRBJ2-7; 9 nucleotides match TRBD2. After removal of 1 base from V and 5 bases from J, the junction contained 3 bases not matched to a gene. The CDR3 has 14 residues. CDR1 is SEHNR, CDR2 FQNEAQ, per germline (reference sequence). The CDR3 protein is CASSLGAGGHEQYF. The CDR3 region has the DNA TGTGCCAGCAGCTTAGGGGCGGGGGGGCACGAGCAGTACTTC.

The rearrangement links TRBV11-2 to TRBJ2-7; D not certain. This CDR3 has 12 amino acids. V was clipped by 3 bases and J by 7 bases, with 10 bases between them. CDR1 is SGHAT, CDR2 FQNNGV, per germline. CDR3 residues: CASSLTPSEQYF. CDR3 sequence (DNA): TGTGCCAGCAGCTTGACTCCATCAGAGCAGTACTTC.

The chain carries TRBV5-1 and TRBJ1-2, with a possible D match to TRBD1 (5 bases). CDR3 length: 13 residues. Germline V gives CDR1 SGHRS, CDR2 YFSETQ. V lost 2 bases, J lost 4 bases, and 9 bases lay in between. CDR3 sequence (DNA): TGCGCCAGCAGCTTCTCAGGGATCTATGGCTACACCTTC. Its translation: CASSFSGIYGYTF. The whole variable domain, remainder taken from reference TRBV5-1 and TRBJ1-2, is KAGVTQTPRYLIKTRGQQVTLSCSPISGHRSVSWYQQTPGQGLQFLFEYFSETQRNKGNFPGRFSGRQFSNSRSEMNVSTLELGDSALYLCASSFSGIYGYTFGSGTRLTVV.

The chain recombines TRBV6-5 with TRBJ1-4; D gene ambiguous. V lost 7 bases and J lost 6, with 18 bases in between. CDR1 is MNHEY and CDR2 is SVGAGI in the germline V gene. The CDR3 is made up of 15 amino acids. CDR3 region: CASTLTGRSDEKLFF. CDR3 nucleotides: TGTGCCAGCACCCTCACGGGGAGATCTGATGAAAAACTGTTTTTT.

The rearrangement links TRBV5-5 to TRBJ1-1; the D is unclear. The CDR3 totals 15 residues. Germline loops: CDR1 SGHKS, CDR2 YYEKEE (reference sequence). V shed 0 bases and J shed 2 bases, with 11 bases lying between them. CDR3: CASSLGAGYNTEAFF. The CDR3 DNA follows: TGTGCCAGCAGCTTGGGTGCGGGTTATAACACTGAAGCTTTCTTT.

The chain carries TRBV28 and TRBJ2-7, with 10 bases identical to TRBD2. V gave up 5 bases and J gave up 3 bases; unmatched junction bases: 7. CDR3 length: 15 residues. Germline CDR1 MDHEN, CDR2 SYDVKM. The chain's CDR3 is CASSRRGTSDYEQYF. CDR3 coding DNA: TGTGCCAGCAGTAGGAGGGGGACTAGCGACTACGAGCAGTACTTC.

The genes are TRBV6-5 and TRBJ1-1, with D unclear. V was trimmed by 8 bases and J by 9 bases, leaving 16 bases between them. Per germline, CDR1 MNHEY and CDR2 SVGAGI. The CDR3 loop spans 12 amino acids. CDR3 nucleotides: TGTGCCAGCCGAGTCCCCCCGCCTCAAGCTTTCTTT. It translates to CASRVPPPQAFF.

The chain couples TRBV6-5 to TRBJ1-2; a weak D match, TRBD1 (5 bases). This CDR3 region has 12 residues. Trimming cost V 7 bases and J 4 bases, with 10 bases left between them. Germline V CDR1 and CDR2: MNHEY, SVGAGI. CDR3 sequence reads: CASTPTVYGYTF. The CDR3 DNA sequence: TGTGCCAGCACCCCGACAGTCTATGGCTACACCTTC.